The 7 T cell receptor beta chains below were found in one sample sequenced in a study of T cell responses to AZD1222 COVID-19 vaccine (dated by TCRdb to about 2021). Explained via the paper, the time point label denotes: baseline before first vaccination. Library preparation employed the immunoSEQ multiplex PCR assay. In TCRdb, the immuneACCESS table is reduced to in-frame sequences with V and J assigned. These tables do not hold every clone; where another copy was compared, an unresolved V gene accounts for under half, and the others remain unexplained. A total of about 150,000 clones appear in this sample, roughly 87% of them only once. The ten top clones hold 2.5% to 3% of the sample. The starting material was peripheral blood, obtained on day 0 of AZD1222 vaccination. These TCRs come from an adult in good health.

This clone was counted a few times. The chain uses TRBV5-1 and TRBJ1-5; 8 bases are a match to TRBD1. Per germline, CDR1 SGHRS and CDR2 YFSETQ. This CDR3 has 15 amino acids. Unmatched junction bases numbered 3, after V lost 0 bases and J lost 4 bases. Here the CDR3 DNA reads TGCGCCAGCAGCTTGGAGGGGACAGGAAATCAGCCCCAGCATTTT. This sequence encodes CASSLEGTGNQPQHF.

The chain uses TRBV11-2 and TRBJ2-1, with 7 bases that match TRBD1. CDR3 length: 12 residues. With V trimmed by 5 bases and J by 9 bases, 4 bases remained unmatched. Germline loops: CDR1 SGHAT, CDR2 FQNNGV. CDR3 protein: CASSPNRGEQFF. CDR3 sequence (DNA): TGTGCCAGCAGCCCTAACAGGGGTGAGCAGTTCTTC.

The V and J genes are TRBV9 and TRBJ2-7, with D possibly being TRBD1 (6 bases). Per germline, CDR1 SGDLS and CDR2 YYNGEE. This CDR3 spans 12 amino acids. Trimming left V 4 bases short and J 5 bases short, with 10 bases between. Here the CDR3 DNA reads TGTGCCAGCAGCCCGACAGGCGACGAGCAGTACTTC. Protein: CASSPTGDEQYF.

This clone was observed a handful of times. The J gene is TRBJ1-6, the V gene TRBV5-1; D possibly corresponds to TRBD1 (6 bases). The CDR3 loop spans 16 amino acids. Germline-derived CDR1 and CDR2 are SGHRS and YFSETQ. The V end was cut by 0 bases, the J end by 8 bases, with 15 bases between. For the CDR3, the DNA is TGCGCCAGCAGCTTGGCCACAGGGAGGTGGGATTCACCCCTCCACTTT. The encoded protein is CASSLATGRWDSPLHF.

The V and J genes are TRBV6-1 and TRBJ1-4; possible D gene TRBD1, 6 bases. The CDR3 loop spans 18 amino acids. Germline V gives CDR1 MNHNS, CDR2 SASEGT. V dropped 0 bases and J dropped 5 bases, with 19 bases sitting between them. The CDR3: CASSEASLNRVGNEKLFF. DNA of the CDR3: TGTGCCAGCAGTGAAGCGTCCCTGAACAGGGTCGGGAATGAAAAACTGTTTTTT.

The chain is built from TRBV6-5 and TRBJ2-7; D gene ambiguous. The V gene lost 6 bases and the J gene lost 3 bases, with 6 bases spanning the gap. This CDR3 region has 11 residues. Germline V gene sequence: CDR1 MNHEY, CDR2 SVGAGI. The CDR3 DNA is TGTGCCAGCAGCGCCTACTACGAGCAGTACTTC. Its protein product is CASSAYYEQYF.

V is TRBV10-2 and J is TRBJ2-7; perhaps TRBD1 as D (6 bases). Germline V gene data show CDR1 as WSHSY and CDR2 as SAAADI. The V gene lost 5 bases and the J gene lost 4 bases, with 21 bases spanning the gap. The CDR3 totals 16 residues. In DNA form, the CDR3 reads TGCGCCAGCAGTTCGCCTGGACAGACTATAACGTACGAGCAGTACTTC. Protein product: CASSSPGQTITYEQYF.